This T cell receptor (beta chain) was documented in a study of T cell clonotyping in hematopoietic cell transplantation. Study at large: Cytoreduction preceded collection of pretransplant recipient samples.

Study conclusions and caveats: Pathologically expanded recipient clonotypes increased progressively from day 30 to day 180 as diversity fell. Graft donor and pretransplant recipient Inverse Simpson Index values predicted broader posttransplant TCR diversity. At the given depth, recipient repertoires were over 95% de novo clonotypes.

V shed 0 bases and J shed 5 bases, with 12 bases lying between them. CDR3 length: 15 amino acids. Germline V gene sequence: CDR1 SGHTA, CDR2 FQGNSA. The method was immunoSEQ multiplex PCR; TCRdb's version includes in-frame clones alone and lacks a portion of them. The repertoire includes fewer than 20,000 clones, approximately 85% of them detected once, and approximately 8.4% sits in the top ten. A note on this clone: Antigen unknown.

Time point denoted: recipient sample about 28 days before transplant, after cytoreduction. This chain joins TRBV7-2 and TRBJ2-3; TRBD2 might be the D (5 bases). The TCR was taken from a man aged 45-60 years with acute myeloid leukemia. Some clones in this sample may be carry-over from other donors' samples. The sequenced sample was peripheral blood mononuclear cells, obtained before stem cell transplant. This CDR3 is CASSLAGLAQDTQYF. The DNA for the CDR3 is TGTGCCAGCAGCTTAGCTGGGCTAGCTCAAGATACGCAGTATTTT.